The 21 T cell receptor beta chains below come from one sample, sequenced in a study of beta chain features in type 1 diabetes. Study results and limitations: Among patients with Type 1 diabetes, TCRB CDR3s were moderately but significantly shorter in every one of the four CD4+ subsets.

The whole isolated RNA underwent reverse transcription, so sequencing captured expressed TCRB transcripts. Sequencing was performed with immunoSEQ multiplex PCR; in TCRdb, only in-frame clones are kept and a portion is missing. The sample has hundreds of thousands of clones, approximately 16% seen once. For these TCRs, the target antigens are not known. Source material: naive CD4+ T cells from blood. These receptors all come from a man between 18 and 29 years old with type 1 diabetes.

The chain couples TRBV27 to TRBJ1-5, with D perhaps TRBD1 (5 bases). V shed 2 bases and J shed 2 bases, with 13 bases lying between them. This CDR3 has 16 residues. In germline, CDR1 is MNHEY, CDR2 SMNVEV (reference sequence). The CDR3 protein is CASSLVGGWGNQPQHF. In nucleotides, the CDR3 is TGTGCCAGCAGTTTAGTCGGGGGTTGGGGCAATCAGCCCCAGCATTTT.

This clone was counted a few times. V is TRBV19 and J is TRBJ2-7; 9 bases align to TRBD1. CDR3 size: 15 residues. V lost 6 bases, J lost 5 bases, and 11 bases stayed unmatched. Germline V lookup: CDR1 LNHDA, CDR2 SQIVND (reference sequence). The DNA of the CDR3 is TGTGCCAGTAGGGGATCCGGGACAGGGAAGCACGAGCAGTACTTC. It encodes CASRGSGTGKHEQYF.

V usage is TRBV2 and J usage is TRBJ1-1; D not certain. The CDR3 contains 13 residues. The germline V gene encodes CDR1 SNHLY and CDR2 FYNNEI. Between the trimmed V and J ends, which lost 4 bases and 4 bases, there was a span of 10 bases. The CDR3 sequence is CASSAEEGTEAFF. As DNA, the CDR3 is TGTGCCAGCAGTGCCGAAGAGGGCACTGAAGCTTTCTTT.

The chain links TRBV18 to TRBJ2-7; 9 nucleotides align to TRBD1. The V gene's germline CDR1 is KGHSH and CDR2 LQKENI. J lost 0 bases, V lost 1 base, and 10 bases had no gene match. The CDR3 is made up of 18 amino acids. In DNA form, the CDR3 reads TGTGCCAGCTCACCACGGGACAGGGACTCCACGCTCTCCTACGAGCAGTACTTC. Protein product: CASSPRDRDSTLSYEQYF.

This chain connects TRBV18 to TRBJ2-3; tentative D call: TRBD1 (5 bases). Trimming removed 4 bases at V and 4 bases at J, with 18 bases between. The CDR3 length is 16 residues. CDR1 is KGHSH and CDR2 is LQKENI in the germline V gene. For the CDR3, the DNA is TGTGCCAGCTCACACCCGTACAGGACGGCGGCAGATACGCAGTATTTT. It specifies CASSHPYRTAADTQYF.

This clone was seen a handful of times. The CDR3 spells CASSFAGAGNTEAFF. The CDR3 DNA reads TGCGCCAGCAGCTTCGCAGGGGCGGGTAACACTGAAGCTTTCTTT. V usage is TRBV5-1 and J usage is TRBJ1-1, with D possibly TRBD1 on 6 matching bases. Germline assignment: CDR1 SGHRS and CDR2 YFSETQ. This CDR3 contains 15 residues. With 2 bases removed from V and 2 bases from J, the gap between germline ends came to 13 bases.

This chain uses TRBV30 with TRBJ2-1; D is perhaps TRBD1 (6 bases). The CDR3 is 14 residues long. Trimming took 0 bases from V and 2 from J, leaving 8 bases between them. Germline V gene sequence: CDR1 GTSNPN, CDR2 SVGIG (reference sequence). CDR3: CAWSVQGTYNEQFF. In DNA, the CDR3 is TGTGCCTGGAGTGTTCAGGGGACCTACAATGAGCAGTTCTTC. The complete variable domain, with remaining parts taken from reference TRBV30 and TRBJ2-1, reads SQTIHQWPATLVQPVGSPLSLECTVEGTSNPNLYWYRQAAGRGLQLLFYSVGIGQISSEVPQNLSASRPQDRQFILSSKKLLLSDSGFYLCAWSVQGTYNEQFFGPGTRLTVL.

The chain is built from TRBV19 and TRBJ1-5; a possible D gene is TRBD1 (5 bases). V was cut by 1 base and J by 3 bases, with 13 bases left in between. The length of the CDR3 is 16 residues. The germline gives CDR1 LNHDA, CDR2 SQIVND (reference sequence). CDR3 protein: CASSIGGGTFNQPQHF. DNA of the CDR3: TGTGCCAGTAGTATAGGGGGAGGGACCTTCAATCAGCCCCAGCATTTT.

The genes are TRBV6-5 and TRBJ1-3; no clear D. Germline assignment: CDR1 MNHEY and CDR2 SVGAGI. Trimming removed 6 bases from V and 0 bases from J, with 12 bases in between. The CDR3 length is 15 residues. The chain's CDR3 is CASSNHGVSGNTIYF. CDR3 nucleotides: TGTGCCAGCAGCAATCACGGGGTCTCTGGAAACACCATATATTTT.

This clone was recorded a few times. Different DNA sequences within this sample yield the same CDR3. The rearrangement joins TRBV30 to TRBJ2-5, with D perhaps matching TRBD2 (6 bases). CDR3 length equals 13 residues. Germline lookup yields CDR1 GTSNPN and CDR2 SVGIG (reference sequence). The V gene lost 3 bases and the J gene lost 0 bases, with 8 bases spanning the gap. CDR3 in amino acids: CAWSRLDQETQYF. For the CDR3, the DNA is TGTGCCTGGAGCCGACTAGACCAAGAGACCCAGTACTTC.

The chain combines TRBV28 with TRBJ2-7, with TRBD2 matching 10 bases. Unmatched junction bases numbered 8, after V lost 7 bases and J lost 2 bases. Germline V lookup: CDR1 MDHEN, CDR2 SYDVKM. This CDR3 has 15 residues. CDR3: CASTRLTSGAYEQYF. CDR3 DNA sequence: TGTGCCAGCACCCGCCTCACTAGCGGGGCCTACGAGCAGTACTTC.

There are a few counts of this clone. V usage is TRBV20-1 and J usage is TRBJ1-5, with no clear D. The CDR3 covers 11 residues. Germline lookup yields CDR1 DFQATT and CDR2 SNEGSKA (reference sequence). V lost 6 bases to trimming and J lost 6 bases, with 9 bases between them. Here the CDR3 reads CSAWAGQPQHF. CDR3 coding DNA: TGCAGTGCATGGGCCGGTCAGCCCCAGCATTTT.

This clone was counted only a few times. V and J are TRBV5-4 and TRBJ2-3; 13 nucleotides line up with TRBD2. Trimming took 3 bases from V and 3 from J; bases not matched to a gene: 10. The germline gives CDR1 SGHNT, CDR2 YYREEE (reference sequence). CDR3 length: 18 amino acids. CDR3 sequence: CASSSRRTSGSPTDTQYF. CDR3 coding DNA: TGTGCCAGCAGCTCCCGAAGGACTAGCGGGAGCCCTACAGATACGCAGTATTTT.

This clone has more than one count but fewer than ten. The chain carries TRBV7-7 and TRBJ2-7; D unresolved. Trimming cost V 5 bases and J 0 bases, with 11 bases left between them. The CDR3 is made up of 14 amino acids. Germline values: CDR1 SSHAT, CDR2 FNYEAQ (reference sequence). The chain's CDR3 is CASSPSLSSYEQYF. DNA for the CDR3: TGTGCCAGCAGCCCGTCGCTTAGCTCCTACGAGCAGTACTTC.

This clone was observed a handful of times. The chain recombines TRBV6-6 with TRBJ1-2; D not resolved. The CDR3 spans 16 residues. Germline loops: CDR1 MNHNY, CDR2 SVGAGI (reference sequence). Trimming took 10 bases from V and 8 from J, leaving 29 bases between them. The CDR3 protein is CATLPRSSPTAGGYTF. CDR3 nucleotides: TGTGCCACCCTCCCGAGATCGAGTCCCACGGCGGGAGGCTACACCTTC.

This clone has just a few counts. The CDR3 coding sequence is TGTGCCAGCAGCCGAGGACAGGGCGGAGAGACCCAGTACTTC. Its translation is CASSRGQGGETQYF. The J gene is TRBJ2-5, the V gene TRBV27; 8 bases are shared with TRBD1. Germline-derived CDR1 and CDR2 are MNHEY and SMNVEV (reference sequence). After removal of 6 bases from V and 4 bases from J, the junction contained 7 bases not matched to a gene. The CDR3 spans 14 residues.

This clone was detected a few times. The chain is built from TRBV28 and TRBJ2-7; D remains ambiguous. Trimming pared 10 bases from V and 0 bases from J, leaving 7 bases between. CDR3 size: 11 residues. Germline CDR1 MDHEN, CDR2 SYDVKM. The DNA for the CDR3 is TGTGCCACCGCGAGCTCCTACGAGCAGTACTTC. It encodes CATASSYEQYF.

This clone showed up just a few times. The rearrangement links TRBV10-2 to TRBJ2-3; 10 nucleotides agree with TRBD2. J lost 9 bases, V lost 5 bases, and 8 bases had no gene match. This CDR3 is built from 14 residues. From germline, CDR1 is WSHSY and CDR2 SAAADI. In DNA form, the CDR3 reads TGCGCCAGCAGTTGGACTAGCGGACTCGCCACGCAGTATTTT. Translating it yields CASSWTSGLATQYF.

The chain uses TRBV6-5 and TRBJ2-1, with 11 bases fitting TRBD2. Germline V gene sequence: CDR1 MNHEY, CDR2 SVGAGI. V was clipped by 2 bases and J by 4 bases; unmatched bases: 4. The CDR3 extends over 16 amino acids. The CDR3 region is CASSYGPSGGYNEQFF. The CDR3, as DNA: TGTGCCAGCAGTTACGGTCCTAGCGGGGGGTACAATGAGCAGTTCTTC.

The chain links TRBV6-1 to TRBJ2-1, with D perhaps matching TRBD2 (6 bases). V was clipped by 8 bases and J by 4 bases, with 12 bases between them. From germline, CDR1 is MNHNS and CDR2 SASEGT. CDR3 size: 13 residues. The CDR3 is CASETSPYNEQFF. The CDR3 nucleotides read TGTGCCAGCGAAACTAGCCCATACAATGAGCAGTTCTTC.

The genes are TRBV28 and TRBJ2-2, with D perhaps TRBD1 (6 bases). Germline V gene lookup returns CDR1 MDHEN and CDR2 SYDVKM. Trimming stripped 8 bases from V and 7 bases from J, with 17 bases between. This CDR3 is built from 14 residues. CDR3 bases: TGTGCCAGCGGCCTATCGCAGGGGATCGGGGAGCTGTTTTTT. Translated, it gives CASGLSQGIGELFF. The full variable domain, its missing parts supplied by reference TRBV28 and TRBJ2-2, is DVKVTQSSRYLVKRTGEKVFLECVQDMDHENMFWYRQDPGLGLRLIYFSYDVKMKEKGDIPEGYSVSREKKERFSLILESASTNQTSMYLCASGLSQGIGELFFGEGSRLTVL.